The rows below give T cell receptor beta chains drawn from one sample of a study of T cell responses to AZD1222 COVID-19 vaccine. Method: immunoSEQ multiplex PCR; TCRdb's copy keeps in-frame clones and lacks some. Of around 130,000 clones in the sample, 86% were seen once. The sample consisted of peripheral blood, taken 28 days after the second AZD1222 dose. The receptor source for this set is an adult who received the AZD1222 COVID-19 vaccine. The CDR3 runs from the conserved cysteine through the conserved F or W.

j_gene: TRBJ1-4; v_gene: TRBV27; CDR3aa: CASSFSGEKLFF
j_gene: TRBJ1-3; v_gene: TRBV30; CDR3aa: CAWSAGIGPNTIYF
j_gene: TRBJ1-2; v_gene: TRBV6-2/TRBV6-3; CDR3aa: CASSYGIENYGYTF
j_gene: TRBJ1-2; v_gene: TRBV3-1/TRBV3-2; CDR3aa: CASSQDLGLEGYTF
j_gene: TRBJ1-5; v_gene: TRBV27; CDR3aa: CASSPHERNQPQHF
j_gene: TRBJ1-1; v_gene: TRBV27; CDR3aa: CASSALMGGRTEAFF
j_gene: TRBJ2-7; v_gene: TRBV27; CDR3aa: CASSPSRQAFYEQYF
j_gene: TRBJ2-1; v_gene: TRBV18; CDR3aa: CASALTGWNEQFF
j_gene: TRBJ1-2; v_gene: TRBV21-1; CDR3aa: CASSSQGFKGYTF
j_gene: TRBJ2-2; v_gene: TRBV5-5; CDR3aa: CASSFGATHTGELFF
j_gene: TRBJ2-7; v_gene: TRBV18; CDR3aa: CASSPTGSSYEQYF
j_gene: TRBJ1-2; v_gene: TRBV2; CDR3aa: CASSTDRGAGYTF
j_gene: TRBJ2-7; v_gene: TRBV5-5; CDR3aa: CASSSGQGKAYEQYF
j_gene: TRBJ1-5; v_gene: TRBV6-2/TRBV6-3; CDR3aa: CASSYPGTYYSNQPQHF
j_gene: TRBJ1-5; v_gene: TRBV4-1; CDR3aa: CASSLRWSNQPQHF
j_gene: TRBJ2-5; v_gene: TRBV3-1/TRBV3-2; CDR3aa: CASSYWQKETQYF
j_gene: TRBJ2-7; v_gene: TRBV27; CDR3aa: CASGWDRVYEQYF
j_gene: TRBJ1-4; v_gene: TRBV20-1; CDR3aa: CSAPGNEKLFF
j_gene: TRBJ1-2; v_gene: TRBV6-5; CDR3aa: CASISTLIRNYGYTF
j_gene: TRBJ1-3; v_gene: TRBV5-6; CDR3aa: CASSLAPSSGNTIYF
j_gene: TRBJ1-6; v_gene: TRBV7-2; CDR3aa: CASNSAGGGSPLHF
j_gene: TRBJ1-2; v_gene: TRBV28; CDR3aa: CASSLQLVNGYTF
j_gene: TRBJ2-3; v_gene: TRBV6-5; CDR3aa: CASSSGGVDTQYF
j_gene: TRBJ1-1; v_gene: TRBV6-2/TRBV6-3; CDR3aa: CASSYNRGQNTEAFF
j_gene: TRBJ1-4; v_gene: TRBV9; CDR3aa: CASSVTGRDEKLFF
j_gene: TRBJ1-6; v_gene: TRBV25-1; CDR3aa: CASGDRVFSPLHF
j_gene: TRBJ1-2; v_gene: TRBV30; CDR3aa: CAWSLGHYGYTF
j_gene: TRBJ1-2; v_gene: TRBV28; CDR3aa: CASSFSFGYRAYGYTF
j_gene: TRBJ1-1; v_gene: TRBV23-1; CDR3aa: CASSQSGGAQSFNTEAFF
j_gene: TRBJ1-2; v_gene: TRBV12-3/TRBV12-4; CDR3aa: CASSFQGNYGYTF
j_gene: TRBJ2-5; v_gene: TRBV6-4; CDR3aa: CASSGDRGGTQYF
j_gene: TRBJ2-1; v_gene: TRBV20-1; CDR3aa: CSASILGFNEQFF
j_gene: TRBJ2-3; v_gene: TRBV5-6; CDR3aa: CASSLGTFTDTQYF
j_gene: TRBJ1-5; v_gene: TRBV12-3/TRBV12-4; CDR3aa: CASTQYSNQPQHF
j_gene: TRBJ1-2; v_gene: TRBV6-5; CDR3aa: CASSSAGGRGYTF
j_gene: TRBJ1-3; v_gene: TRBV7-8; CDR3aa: CASSLYGSNTIYF
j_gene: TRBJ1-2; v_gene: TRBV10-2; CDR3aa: CASSERDRDGYTF
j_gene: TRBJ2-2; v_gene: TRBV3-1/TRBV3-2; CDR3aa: CASSQVDGELFF
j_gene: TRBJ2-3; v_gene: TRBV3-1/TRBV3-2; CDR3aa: CASEWEGQPSFYTDTQYF
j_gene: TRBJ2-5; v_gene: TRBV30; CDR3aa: CAWGTSGGGTQYF
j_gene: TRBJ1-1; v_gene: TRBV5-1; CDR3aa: CASSRDRGNTEAFF
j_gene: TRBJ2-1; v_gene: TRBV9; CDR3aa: CASSAPEDNRGYEQFF
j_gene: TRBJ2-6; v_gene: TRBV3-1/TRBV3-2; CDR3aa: CASYSGTGIPGANVLTF
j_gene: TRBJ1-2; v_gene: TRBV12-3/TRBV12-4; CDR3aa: CASIDGGLNGYTF
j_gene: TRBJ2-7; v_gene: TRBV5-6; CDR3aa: CASSFLDQGPYEQYF
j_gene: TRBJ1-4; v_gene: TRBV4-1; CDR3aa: CASSQETGGWKLFF
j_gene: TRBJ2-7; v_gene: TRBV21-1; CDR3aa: CASSKAGQPTYEQYF
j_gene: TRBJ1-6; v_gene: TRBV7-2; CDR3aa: CASSRQGSSYNSPLHF
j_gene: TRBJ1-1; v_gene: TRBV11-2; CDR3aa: CASRSGTGGTEAFF
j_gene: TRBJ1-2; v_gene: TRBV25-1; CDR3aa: CASSRGGLDGYTF
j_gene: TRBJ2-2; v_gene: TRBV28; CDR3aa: CASSLARLAGGRDTGELFF
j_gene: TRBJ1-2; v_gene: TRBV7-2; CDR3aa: CASTKRSGSRGYTF
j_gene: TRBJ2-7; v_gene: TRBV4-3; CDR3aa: CASSQENGGYYEQYF
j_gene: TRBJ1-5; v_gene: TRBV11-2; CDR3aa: CASSLDSRSNQPQHF
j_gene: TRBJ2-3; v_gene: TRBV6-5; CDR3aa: CASSYLGTQYF
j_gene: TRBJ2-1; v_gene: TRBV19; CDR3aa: CASSIDFGGGEQFF
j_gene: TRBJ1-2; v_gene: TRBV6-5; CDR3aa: CASRPQDTSGYTF
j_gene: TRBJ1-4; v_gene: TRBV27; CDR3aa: CASSPGRIATNEKLFF
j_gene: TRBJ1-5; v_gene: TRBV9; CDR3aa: CASSVGPDGRNQPQHF
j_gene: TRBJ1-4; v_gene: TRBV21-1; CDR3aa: CASSIRLQRKKKLFF